This is a list of T cell receptor beta chains from one sample in a study of cytomegalovirus exposure and HLA in healthy donors. Data came from immunoSEQ multiplex PCR; TCRdb stores just in-frame clones and leaves some out. The sample has fewer than 150,000 clones; roughly 79% are singletons. The sample was PBMCs. These receptors all stem from a man aged 25 to 40 in good health and CMV-seronegative. The CDR3 runs from the conserved cysteine through the conserved F or W. A D gene is named only where the DNA matches it firmly. Not every row has a clone size; where given, it reads once, few, many or a size class.

clone_size | d_call | j_call | v_call | cdr3_nt | cdr3_aa
NA | TRBD1 | TRBJ1-2 | TRBV5-8 | TGTGCCAGCATCCCCGACCCTGCAGGGGGCTATGGCTACACCTTC | CASIPDPAGGYGYTF
NA | TRBD1 | TRBJ1-2 | TRBV2 | TGTGCCAGCACCAGAGGACAGGGGGGAAGTTCTAACTATGGCTACACCTTC | CASTRGQGGSSNYGYTF
NA | TRBD1 | TRBJ2-7 | TRBV2 | TGTGCCAGCAGAACCGGGACAGGGTCCTACGAGCAGTACTTC | CASRTGTGSYEQYF
NA | NA | TRBJ2-1 | TRBV5-4 | TGTGCCAGCAGCTTGATGGTTTGGCGGGACAATGAGCAGTTCTTC | CASSLMVWRDNEQFF
NA | TRBD1 | TRBJ2-5 | TRBV28 | TGTGCCAGCAGCCTTGGAACAGGGGGGTGGGGCCAAGAGACCCAGTACTTC | CASSLGTGGWGQETQYF
NA | TRBD1 | TRBJ1-4 | TRBV30 | TGTGCCTGGAGCTTCCAGGGGGCGGGAGAGAAACTGTTTTTT | CAWSFQGAGEKLFF
NA | NA | TRBJ2-7 | TRBV27 | TGTGCCAGCAGTAAACCGGGACACCCCTACGAGCAGTACTTC | CASSKPGHPYEQYF
NA | TRBD2 | TRBJ2-3 | TRBV9 | TGTGCCAGCAGCCCGGGACTAGCGGGGGGGATCGCAGATACGCAGTATTTT | CASSPGLAGGIADTQYF
once | TRBD1 | TRBJ2-7 | TRBV30 | TGTGCCTGGCAGACAGGGTACGAGCAGTACTTC | CAWQTGYEQYF
NA | NA | TRBJ2-7 | TRBV5-1 | TGCGCCAGCAGCTTGGATGTCGGGAGACTCTACGAGCAGTACTTC | CASSLDVGRLYEQYF